This record covers a single T cell receptor (beta chain). This clone appeared a few times. The antigen it binds to is not known. Per-base quality was not reported, and no clone a single base away is much larger than it. This entry is derived from a study of blood T cell repertoires in COVID-19 (dated by TCRdb to 2019 to 2021). In terms of the full investigation: Samples from collaborators originated in the United States, Italy and Spain and spanned both the acute and convalescent phases of COVID-19. Samples came from the ongoing ImmuneRACE study (first 160 participants) plus 1,254 subjects from 6 global collaborators. The repertoires were made available in a free public database intended to serve as a resource for research on the immune response to SARS-CoV-2. Deeply sampled blood TCRbeta repertoires from subjects exposed to, actively infected with, or recovered from COVID-19 were included in the dataset. A de-identified subject ID, COVID-19 status, age in years and sex were almost always included in the sample metadata. Where available, HLA class I and class II types were obtained from metadata supplied by the sample provider rather than from assay-based typing. The prospective study material was composed of cDNA or gDNA derived from T cells, B-cell-depleted T cells, or PBMCs.

What the authors observed across the whole study: Clinical and demographic metadata were provided uncurated, with the amount varying by source and participant.

V is pared back by 3 bases and J by 5 bases, with 7 bases lying between the germline termini. Spanning cysteine to phenylalanine, the CDR3 consists of 12 amino acids. The CDR3 DNA has 36 bases and is translated from base 1. CDR1 and CDR2 are read off the germline V gene as MDHEN and SYDVKM. One collaborating source in Seattle enrolled patients while the patients were actively infected and followed the patients over time throughout the course of disease. Whole blood was collected in K2EDTA tubes by collaborating institutions according to the institutions' own protocols. For TCRbeta analysis, collaborators shipped samples as frozen whole blood, isolated PBMCs, or DNA extracted from either of those sample types. The immunoSEQ Assay, a bias-controlled multiplex PCR, was used to amplify TCRbeta CDR3 regions from genomic DNA. For the original study's pipeline: Within the assay, amplification of reference gene primers was used to estimate how many nucleated cells each sample contained. To quantify the absolute abundance of each unique TCRbeta CDR3 rearrangement, sequence reads were collapsed and filtered. Productive Simpson clonality was computed per sample as the square root of Simpson's diversity index over productive rearrangements. Here the immuneACCESS table is served through TCRdb, limited to in-frame sequences with V and J called. Missing clones are a known gap in these copies; in checked studies unresolved V genes cover under half, and the rest lacks a known reason. V, J and clone size derive from that table, while D and trimming were established from the DNA sequence. Across this sample there are more than 95,000 clones, with approximately 89% seen only once. The ten top clones hold about 3.3% of the sample.

The sequenced sample consisted of peripheral blood. The V and J genes are TRBV28 and TRBJ1-1; the D gene is unclear. The TCR originated in a woman older than 75 with COVID-19, enrolled during active disease. CDR3 loop: CASSFQWTEAFF. The nucleotide sequence is TGTGCCAGCAGTTTTCAGTGGACTGAAGCTTTCTTT.